The 17 T cell receptor beta chains below all came from one sample that was sequenced in a study of blood T cell repertoires in COVID-19. Profiling relied on immunoSEQ multiplex PCR, and the TCRdb table lists in-frame clones only, not all of them. Here the sample spans some 290,000 clones, about nine tenths being singletons. The sequenced sample consisted of peripheral blood. These TCRs come from a woman in her 30s with COVID-19, enrolled during active disease.

CDR3: CASSDSPGQGAEKLFF. CDR3 bases: TGTGCCAGCAGTGACTCACCGGGACAGGGGGCTGAAAAACTGTTTTTT. The chain carries TRBV6-4 and TRBJ1-4; 12 nucleotides align to TRBD1. In germline, CDR1 is MRHNA, CDR2 SNTAGT. This CDR3 is 16 amino acids long. V was pared by 0 bases and J by 7 bases, with 3 bases of the junction left unmatched.

V is TRBV7-2 and J is TRBJ2-7, with 9 bases identical to TRBD2. Losses at the gene ends were 6 bases for V and 4 bases for J; bases not matched to a gene: 16. The CDR3 is 17 amino acids. Germline loops: CDR1 SGHTA, CDR2 FQGNSA. CDR3 nucleotide sequence: TGTGCCAGCAGTCCCCGAGGCCTAGCGGGATCTCGGTACGAGCAGTACTTC. Its translation is CASSPRGLAGSRYEQYF. The full variable domain, with the rest looked up from reference TRBV7-2 and TRBJ2-7, is GAGVSQSPSNKVTEKGKDVELRCDPISGHTALYWYRQSLGQGLEFLIYFQGNSAPDKSGLPSDRFSAERTGGSVSTLTIQRTQQEDSAVYLCASSPRGLAGSRYEQYFGPGTRLTVT.

The rearrangement joins TRBV19 to TRBJ1-5; 7 bases are shared with TRBD1. Germline V lookup: CDR1 LNHDA, CDR2 SQIVND (reference sequence). Unmatched junction bases numbered 4, after V lost 2 bases and J lost 0 bases. The CDR3 totals 16 residues. CDR3 protein: CASSIRTGGSNQPQHF. Here the CDR3 DNA reads TGTGCCAGTAGTATACGGACAGGAGGTAGCAATCAGCCCCAGCATTTT.

This rearrangement joins TRBV7-6 to TRBJ1-6; 7 positions match TRBD1. Germline CDR1 and CDR2: SGHVS and FNYEAQ. J was trimmed by 0 bases and V by 4 bases; bases with no gene match: 6. This CDR3 has 17 amino acids. Here the CDR3 reads CASSSGQRSSYNSPLHF. The DNA for the CDR3 is TGTGCCAGCAGCTCGGGACAGCGTAGCTCCTATAATTCACCCCTCCACTTT.

The chain joins TRBV2 to TRBJ2-3; 8 positions match TRBD1. V shed 6 bases, J shed 3 bases, and the junction held 8 bases outside the gene matches. Germline V gives CDR1 SNHLY, CDR2 FYNNEI. This CDR3 comprises 15 residues. CDR3 sequence reads: CASSLGQGGTDTQYF. The CDR3 region has the DNA TGTGCCAGCAGCTTAGGACAGGGTGGAACAGATACGCAGTATTTT.

The chain employs TRBV19 and TRBJ2-1, with 10 bases aligning to TRBD1. The germline V gene has CDR1 LNHDA and CDR2 SQIVND (reference sequence). V trimming: 7 bases; J trimming: 6 bases; junction bases outside the gene matches: 6. CDR3 length: 14 residues. This CDR3 is CASNYRDRGNEQFF. The CDR3 DNA sequence: TGTGCCAGTAATTATCGGGACAGGGGCAATGAGCAGTTCTTC.

The rearrangement uses TRBV4-1 and TRBJ2-5; 11 bases agree with TRBD1. The CDR3 contains 17 residues. Germline V gene data show CDR1 as MGHRA and CDR2 as YSYEKL. After removal of 3 bases from V and 5 bases from J, the junction contained 11 bases not matched to a gene. The CDR3 nucleotides read TGCGCCAGCAGCCACGATAAGGACAGGGGGCTTCGGGAGACCCAGTACTTC. Protein: CASSHDKDRGLRETQYF.

The chain combines TRBV5-6 with TRBJ2-1; maybe TRBD2 (6 bases). Germline V gene data show CDR1 as SGHDT and CDR2 as YYEEEE. V lost 1 base and J lost 0, with 8 bases in between. The length of the CDR3 is 15 residues. DNA of the CDR3: TGTGCCAGCAGCTTGCTAGCGACCTCCTACAATGAGCAGTTCTTC. This gives the protein CASSLLATSYNEQFF.

CDR3 sequence reads: CASSLELAGALSSYEQYF. In DNA form, the CDR3 reads TGTGCCAGCAGCTTAGAACTAGCGGGAGCCCTGAGCTCCTACGAGCAGTACTTC. This chain links TRBV11-2 with TRBJ2-7; the match to TRBD2 covers 11 bases. The CDR3 is 18 residues long. Germline V gives CDR1 SGHAT, CDR2 FQNNGV. With 0 bases clipped from V and 0 bases from J, the junction kept 7 bases outside the gene matches.

This clone was detected a few times. V gene TRBV7-8 combines with J gene TRBJ2-7; D remains unclear. The length of the CDR3 is 11 residues. CDR1 is SGHVS, CDR2 FQNEAQ, per germline. Trimming took 8 bases from V and 6 from J, leaving 11 bases between them. The CDR3 nucleotides read TGTGCCAGCGGAAATGGCGGCGAGCAGTACTTC. This sequence encodes CASGNGGEQYF.

This chain uses TRBV4-2 with TRBJ2-7, with 10 bases that match TRBD2. This CDR3 contains 15 residues. Germline assignment: CDR1 LGHNA and CDR2 YNFKEQ. J was trimmed by 2 bases and V by 0 bases; bases with no gene match: 1. The DNA of the CDR3 is TGTGCCAGCAGCCAAGAACTAGCGGGAACCTACGAGCAGTACTTC. As protein: CASSQELAGTYEQYF.

The genes are TRBV14 and TRBJ2-3; D not certain. This CDR3 region has 15 residues. V lost 0 bases, J lost 2 bases, and 9 bases lay in between. Germline values: CDR1 SGHDN, CDR2 FVKESK. The CDR3 bases are TGTGCCAGCAGCCAAGATCAGTTGTCCACAGATACGCAGTATTTT. Its translation is CASSQDQLSTDTQYF.

The rearrangement links TRBV19 to TRBJ1-5, with D unresolved. V was cut by 6 bases and J by 0 bases, with 12 bases left in between. The CDR3 runs to 15 residues. CDR1 is LNHDA, CDR2 SQIVND, per germline (reference sequence). CDR3 DNA: TGTGCCAGTAGCGACACCCTTTATAGCAATCAGCCCCAGCATTTT. Amino acids: CASSDTLYSNQPQHF.

This chain connects TRBV5-1 to TRBJ2-7; D unclear. The CDR3 runs to 12 residues. Germline CDR1 SGHRS, CDR2 YFSETQ. Trimming shortened V by 4 bases and J by 4 bases, and 9 bases separated the two germline ends. CDR3 sequence (DNA): TGCGCCAGCAGCGGCACAACGTACGAGCAGTACTTC. This sequence encodes CASSGTTYEQYF.

The chain is built from TRBV14 and TRBJ1-4; D ambiguous. CDR3 length: 13 residues. The V end was cut by 8 bases, the J end by 4 bases, with 11 bases between. Germline loops: CDR1 SGHDN, CDR2 FVKESK. The CDR3 nucleotides are TGTGCCAGCGCGAGGACTTATAATGAAAAACTGTTTTTT. Its protein product is CASARTYNEKLFF. Based on the CDR3 plus reference TRBV14 and TRBJ1-4, the full variable domain is EAGVTQFPSHSVIEKGQTVTLRCDPISGHDNLYWYRRVMGKEIKFLLHFVKESKQDESGMPNNRFLAERTGGTYSTLKVQPAELEDSGVYFCASARTYNEKLFFGSGTQLSVL.

The sample holds one count of this clone. The V and J genes are TRBV2 and TRBJ2-6, with D possibly TRBD1 on 6 matching bases. Germline CDR1 reads SNHLY; CDR2 reads FYNNEI. The CDR3 has 16 residues. V gave up 5 bases and J gave up 4 bases, with 15 bases separating them. This CDR3 reads CASSSTGSPGANVLTF. For the CDR3, the DNA is TGTGCCAGCAGTTCCACAGGGAGTCCCGGGGCCAACGTCCTGACTTTC.

The chain uses TRBV5-1 and TRBJ2-6; TRBD2 is a possible D gene (5 bases). The germline CDR1 and CDR2 sequences are SGHRS and YFSETQ. This CDR3 spans 16 amino acids. With 0 bases removed from V and 0 bases from J, the gap between germline ends came to 7 bases. Written as DNA, the CDR3 is TGCGCCAGCAGCTTGGCCGGAGGCTCTGGGGCCAACGTCCTGACTTTC. Translating gives CASSLAGGSGANVLTF.